Shown below are 8 T cell receptor beta chains from a single sample sequenced in a study of cytomegalovirus exposure and HLA in healthy donors. The PCR employed 60 Vbeta primers together with 13 Jbeta primers. The method was immunoSEQ multiplex PCR; TCRdb's version includes in-frame clones alone and lacks a portion of them. The table records approximately 220,000 clones, over 80% of them present only once. Sequencing was done on a sample of PBMCs. These receptors were collected from a boy aged 2 to 10 in good health and CMV-seronegative.

The gene calls are TRBV6-1 and TRBJ2-6; the D gene is possibly TRBD1 (6 bases). The CDR3 consists of 15 residues. The germline V and J ends were trimmed by 6 bases and 0 bases, with 9 bases remaining between them. Germline V CDR1 and CDR2: MNHNS, SASEGT. CDR3 nucleotides: TGTGCCAGCAGATACAGGGCCTCTGGGGCCAACGTCCTGACTTTC. Its translation is CASRYRASGANVLTF.

This clone was recorded a few times. This chain connects TRBV5-1 to TRBJ2-7; D gene ambiguous. The CDR3 totals 15 residues. Germline-derived CDR1 and CDR2 are SGHRS and YFSETQ. Trimming removed 0 bases from V and 6 bases from J, with 16 bases in between. CDR3 loop: CASSLAVSSPSEQYF. CDR3 sequence (DNA): TGCGCCAGCAGCTTGGCCGTTTCGAGCCCATCCGAGCAGTACTTC.

The chain has TRBV6-6 and TRBJ2-3, with 10 bases that match TRBD2. J was trimmed by 4 bases and V by 2 bases; bases with no gene match: 6. CDR3 length: 16 amino acids. Germline assignment: CDR1 MNHNY and CDR2 SVGAGI (reference sequence). CDR3 DNA: TGTGCCAGCAGTTACAAGCTAGCGGGAGCTTCAGATACGCAGTATTTT. This sequence encodes CASSYKLAGASDTQYF.

V and J are TRBV2 and TRBJ2-3; the D gene is possibly TRBD1 (6 bases). Trimming took 4 bases from V and 4 from J, leaving 15 bases between them. The CDR3 spans 15 residues. CDR1 is SNHLY and CDR2 is FYNNEI in the germline V gene. Written as DNA, the CDR3 is TGTGCCAGCAGTGGGTCCAGGGACAACGCAGATACGCAGTATTTT. Its translation is CASSGSRDNADTQYF.

This clone showed up just a few times. This chain joins TRBV23-1 and TRBJ2-2, with 7 bases fitting TRBD2. TRBV23-1 falls under the ORF class, with uncertain function. V dropped 2 bases and J dropped 6; count of bases not matched to a gene: 9. The CDR3 has 16 residues. The CDR3 DNA reads as TGCGCCAGCAGTCAAGGTCGCAGGGAGGGTGCCGGGGAGCTGTTTTTT. Its protein product is CASSQGRREGAGELFF.

This chain uses TRBV5-1 with TRBJ2-3, with a weak D call TRBD1 (5 bases). The CDR3 is 16 amino acids. Per germline, CDR1 SGHRS and CDR2 YFSETQ. V was trimmed by 7 bases and J by 2 bases, leaving 20 bases between them. CDR3 amino acids: CASYSNPKGITDTQYF. DNA of the CDR3: TGCGCCAGCTACTCTAACCCTAAGGGGATCACAGATACGCAGTATTTT.

The chain carries TRBV2 and TRBJ1-5; unclear D gene. Germline V CDR1 and CDR2: SNHLY, FYNNEI. The CDR3 totals 12 residues. The V and J ends lost 3 bases and 10 bases respectively, with 10 bases between them. The CDR3 sequence: CASSDEGLPQHF. DNA for the CDR3: TGTGCCAGCAGTGACGAGGGCCTCCCCCAGCATTTT. Full variable domain (missing parts from reference TRBV2 and TRBJ1-5): EPEVTQTPSHQVTQMGQEVILRCVPISNHLYFYWYRQILGQKVEFLVSFYNNEISEKSEIFDDQFSVERPDGSNFTLKIRSTKLEDSAMYFCASSDEGLPQHFGDGTRLSIL.

Details on this clone: Other DNA sequences in the same sample also yield this CDR3. The chain employs TRBV2 and TRBJ1-3, with TRBD1 as a possible D gene (5 bases). Germline CDR1 and CDR2: SNHLY and FYNNEI. Between the trimmed V and J ends, which lost 6 bases and 0 bases, there was a span of 12 bases. This CDR3 has 15 residues. The CDR3 region has the DNA TGTGCCAGCAGCCCCGACAGAGGCTCTGGAAACACCATATATTTT. Translated: CASSPDRGSGNTIYF.